The 8 T cell receptor beta chains in this list originate from one sample, sequenced in a study of cytomegalovirus exposure and HLA in healthy donors. PCR amplification relied on 60 Vbeta primers (plus 13 Jbeta primers). Repertoires were generated with immunoSEQ multiplex PCR, while TCRdb's copy carries only in-frame clones and drops some. The profile shows some 80,000 clones, over 65% of them singletons. Specimen: PBMCs. The origin of the receptors is a man over 45 in good health and CMV-seronegative.

This clone was counted a few times. V and J are TRBV7-9 and TRBJ1-6; 10 bases agree with TRBD1. Germline CDR1 reads SEHNR; CDR2 reads FQNEAQ (reference sequence). The CDR3 runs 17 residues. J was trimmed by 5 bases and V by 4 bases; bases with no gene match: 8. Here the CDR3 reads CASSSMTGGANNSPLHF. CDR3 in DNA: TGTGCCAGCAGCTCCATGACAGGGGGCGCTAATAATTCACCCCTCCACTTT.

This clone showed up just a few times. V and J are TRBV4-3 and TRBJ2-5, with D unresolved. Germline lookup yields CDR1 LGHNA and CDR2 YSLEER. Deletions cut 0 bases from V and 5 bases from J, with 13 bases between. The CDR3 sequence is 15 residues long. As DNA, the CDR3 is TGCGCCAGCAGCCAAGAGCTTGCCGCGATGGAGACCCAGTACTTC. Protein sequence: CASSQELAAMETQYF.

This chain uses TRBV5-3 with TRBJ1-6; D uncertain. TRBV5-3 qualifies as an ORF whose function is uncertain. V was shortened by 0 bases and J by 9 bases, with 16 bases between the two germline ends. The CDR3 runs to 16 residues. DNA for the CDR3: TGTGCCAGAAGCTTGGCGTTACGGGAGTGGAGTTCACCCCTCCACTTT. It yields the protein CARSLALREWSSPLHF.

This chain connects TRBV6-4 to TRBJ2-1; TRBD2 agrees at 9 bases. V was clipped by 2 bases and J by 3 bases; unmatched bases: 2. The CDR3 is 15 residues long. Germline V gives CDR1 MRHNA, CDR2 SNTAGT. The CDR3 is CASSDGRGGYNEQFF. The CDR3 coding sequence is TGTGCCAGCAGTGACGGGCGGGGGGGCTACAATGAGCAGTTCTTC.

About this clone itself: Other DNA sequences within the sample encode an identical CDR3. This rearrangement joins TRBV4-1 to TRBJ1-5; tentative D call: TRBD1 (6 bases). With 0 bases removed from V and 2 bases from J, the gap between germline ends came to 8 bases. The CDR3 length is 15 residues. Germline CDR1 MGHRA, CDR2 YSYEKL. The CDR3 is CASSQEGAGNQPQHF. CDR3 DNA sequence: TGCGCCAGCAGCCAAGAGGGGGCAGGCAATCAGCCCCAGCATTTT.

The genes are TRBV21-1 and TRBJ2-7; the DNA was not used to check the table's D call, TRBD2. TRBV21-1 is a pseudogene. This CDR3 has 15 amino acids. In DNA, the CDR3 is TGTGCCAGCAGCAGGTGGCCCCAGCGGTCGTACGAGCAGTACTTC. Amino acid sequence: CASSRWPQRSYEQYF.

The chain is built from TRBV10-1 and TRBJ1-1; a weak D match, TRBD1 (5 bases). The CDR3 covers 14 residues. V was cut by 5 bases and J by 0 bases, with 10 bases left in between. Germline V gene lookup returns CDR1 WNHNN and CDR2 SYGVQD (reference sequence). Written as DNA, the CDR3 is TGCGCCAGCAGTTCCACGGGGGTGAACACTGAAGCTTTCTTT. It yields the protein CASSSTGVNTEAFF.

CDR3 nucleotides: TGTGCCAGCAGTACCCAGGGGCTCTCACCCCTCCACTTT. It translates to CASSTQGLSPLHF. The rearrangement links TRBV9 to TRBJ1-6, with D possibly TRBD1 on 6 matching bases. The V gene lost 5 bases and the J gene lost 10 bases, with 13 bases spanning the gap. The CDR3 is 13 residues long. Germline CDR1 reads SGDLS; CDR2 reads YYNGEE.